These T cell receptor beta chains were read from a single sample in a study of blood T cell repertoires in COVID-19. Using immunoSEQ multiplex PCR, the repertoire was profiled, and TCRdb retains in-frame clones only, with some absent. The sample holds about 80,000 clones, approximately 82% seen once. The sequencing sample was made of peripheral blood. These receptors were collected from a man older than 75 with active or convalescent COVID-19. CDR3s include the opening cysteine and the closing phenylalanine or tryptophan. Each record gives: clone size, V gene, J gene, CDR3 protein. Clone sizes are given selectively: once, few, many, or a class where the clone is expanded.

>-|TRBV7-9|TRBJ1-6
CASSPRKTGLLSYNSPLHF
>-|TRBV10-1|TRBJ2-5
CASSADRVEETQYF
>once|TRBV19|TRBJ1-5
CASSIWISQGLREPQHF
>-|TRBV9|TRBJ2-1
CASSEAVGYTNEQFF
>-|TRBV5-1|TRBJ2-1
CASRDGPGGAHNEQFF
>once|TRBV5-1|TRBJ2-1
CASSPGSLAASWNEQFF
>-|TRBV28|TRBJ2-5
CASTVPPGETQYF
>-|TRBV19|TRBJ2-7
CASSPGGQPYEQYF
>-|TRBV5-6|TRBJ1-3
CASSSYRGAGNTIYF
>few|TRBV5-4|TRBJ2-3
CASSDRWTSGSDTQYF
>few|TRBV5-6|TRBJ1-1
CASSWTGLSTEAFF
>few|TRBV7-8|TRBJ1-2
CASSLGGTGRGPGYTF
>-|TRBV14|TRBJ1-2
CASSQGGGHRSNYGYTF
>-|TRBV2|TRBJ2-2
CASSLLAGPNTGELFF
>-|TRBV9|TRBJ2-4
CASSAGTNADLAKNIQYF
>once|TRBV19|TRBJ2-4
CASSQLLAGGPGIQYF
>once|TRBV29-1|TRBJ1-2
CSVMDRRNYGYTF
>-|TRBV19|TRBJ1-4
CASSHGTGAEKLFF
>-|TRBV6-2/TRBV6-3|TRBJ1-5
CASSNRDRSVNQPQHF
>-|TRBV27|TRBJ1-1
CASIPTGTGNTEAFF
>-|TRBV19|TRBJ2-6
CASSIDLLGAGANVLTF
>-|TRBV2|TRBJ2-7
CASTEVGQGGRGEQYF
>-|TRBV18|TRBJ2-5
CASSPRQQETQYF
>-|TRBV27|TRBJ1-5
CASSLWGRVSNQPQHF
>-|TRBV2|TRBJ2-2
CASTRDYLNTGELFF
>-|TRBV5-1|TRBJ2-2
CASSPEQGRITGELFF
>-|TRBV20-1|TRBJ1-5
CSASRDSYNQPQHF
>once|TRBV5-1|TRBJ1-1
CASSFGQIPEAFF
>-|TRBV5-5|TRBJ1-2
CASSLQEIYGYTF
>-|TRBV11-2|TRBJ2-3
CASSLIQSRATDTQYF